Below are 5 T cell receptor beta chains sequenced from a single sample in a study of post-analysis software for immune sequencing data. Study-wide findings and caveats: Patients used about 5 TRBV segments, including TRBV5-6, TRBV5-1 and TRBV20-1, more often than controls.

Unique molecular identifiers had been added to the TCR beta cDNA libraries. TCRdb called the PCR reads again in MiXCR, with one record for every CDR3 protein. The sample has roughly 430,000 distinct CDR3 sequences; approximately 39% are singletons. No antigen has been assigned to these receptors. The source material was blood. The receptors derive from a girl aged 2 to 9 with multiple sclerosis.

The J gene is TRBJ1-5, the V gene TRBV6-2 or TRBV6-3; D might be TRBD1 (6 bases). Between the trimmed V and J ends, which lost 2 bases and 7 bases, there was a span of 12 bases. This CDR3 region has 14 residues. CDR1 is MNHEY and CDR2 is SVGEGT in the germline V gene. The CDR3, as DNA: TGTGCCAGCAGTTACGGGTCCGGACAGCAGCCCCAGCATTTT. Its protein is CASSYGSGQQPQHF.

This clonotype has more than one count but fewer than ten. This chain uses TRBV20-1 with TRBJ1-2; TRBD1 matches at 7 bases. V lost 0 bases to trimming and J lost 1 base; unmatched junction nucleotides: 5. The CDR3 spans 15 residues. Germline CDR1 reads DFQATT; CDR2 reads SNEGSKA (reference sequence). DNA for the CDR3: TGCAGTGCTAGAGAGGGGACAGTGAGTAACTATGGCTACACCTTC. As protein: CSAREGTVSNYGYTF.

The chain uses TRBV29-1 and TRBJ2-5, with 10 nucleotides matching TRBD1. V gave up 6 bases and J gave up 2 bases; unmatched junction bases: 12. CDR1 and CDR2 (germline): SQVTM, ANQGSEA. The CDR3 totals 16 residues. The CDR3 bases are TGCAGCGTCGCAAGACAGGACAGGGGGTGGCAAGAGACCCAGTACTTC. As protein: CSVARQDRGWQETQYF.

This sequence joins TRBV12-5 and TRBJ2-1, with 12 bases fitting TRBD2. CDR1 LGHNT and CDR2 FRNRAP come from the germline V gene. The V and J ends lost 3 bases and 6 bases, in that order; junction bases with no gene match: 3. This CDR3 comprises 15 residues. CDR3 loop: CASGLGLAGTNEQFF. CDR3 coding DNA: TGTGCTAGTGGTTTAGGACTAGCGGGGACCAATGAGCAGTTCTTC.

This clonotype was detected only a few times. V usage is TRBV7-9 and J usage is TRBJ2-5; no clear D. Trimming cost V 3 bases and J 4 bases, with 12 bases left between them. This CDR3 is 14 amino acids long. The germline V gene has CDR1 SEHNR and CDR2 FQNEAQ (reference sequence). The CDR3 DNA reads as TGTGCCAGCAGCTTGGACGTCCTGATAGAGACCCAGTACTTC. Translation: CASSLDVLIETQYF.